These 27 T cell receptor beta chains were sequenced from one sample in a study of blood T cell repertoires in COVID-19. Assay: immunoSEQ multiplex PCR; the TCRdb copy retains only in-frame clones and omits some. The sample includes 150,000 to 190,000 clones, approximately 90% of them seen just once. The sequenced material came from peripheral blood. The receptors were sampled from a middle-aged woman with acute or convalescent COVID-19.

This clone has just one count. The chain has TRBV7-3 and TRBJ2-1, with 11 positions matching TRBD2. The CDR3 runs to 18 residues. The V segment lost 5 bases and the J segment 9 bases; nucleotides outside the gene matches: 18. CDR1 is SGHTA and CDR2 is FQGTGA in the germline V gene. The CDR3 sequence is CASSPLNPLAGGPSEQFF. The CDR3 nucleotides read TGTGCCAGCAGCCCCCTCAACCCTTTAGCGGGAGGGCCCAGTGAGCAGTTCTTC.

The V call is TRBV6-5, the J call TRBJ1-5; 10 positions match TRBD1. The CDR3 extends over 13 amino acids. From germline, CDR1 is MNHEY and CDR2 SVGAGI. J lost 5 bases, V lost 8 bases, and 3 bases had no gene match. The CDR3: CASRGQGDQPQHF. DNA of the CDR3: TGTGCCAGCCGCGGACAGGGGGATCAGCCCCAGCATTTT.

The CDR3: CASKSSGRGEQYF. The CDR3 coding sequence is TGTGCCAGTAAGAGTAGCGGGAGGGGCGAGCAGTACTTC. The V call is TRBV19, the J call TRBJ2-7; 11 bases align to TRBD2. The length of the CDR3 is 13 residues. Germline assignment: CDR1 LNHDA and CDR2 SQIVND (reference sequence). After removal of 7 bases from V and 6 bases from J, the junction contained 5 bases not matched to a gene.

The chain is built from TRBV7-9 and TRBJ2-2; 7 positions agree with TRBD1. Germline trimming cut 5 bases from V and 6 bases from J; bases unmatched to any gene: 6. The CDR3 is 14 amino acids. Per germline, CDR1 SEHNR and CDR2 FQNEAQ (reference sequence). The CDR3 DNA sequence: TGTGCCAGCAGCCTCAGACAGGGACCCGGGGAGCTGTTTTTT. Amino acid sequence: CASSLRQGPGELFF.

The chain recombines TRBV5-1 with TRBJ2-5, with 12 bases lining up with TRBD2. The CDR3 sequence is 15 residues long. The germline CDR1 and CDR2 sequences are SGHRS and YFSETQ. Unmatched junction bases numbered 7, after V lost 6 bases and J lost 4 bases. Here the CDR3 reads CASTQPGLAGETQYF. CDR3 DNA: TGCGCCAGCACCCAACCGGGACTAGCGGGAGAGACCCAGTACTTC.

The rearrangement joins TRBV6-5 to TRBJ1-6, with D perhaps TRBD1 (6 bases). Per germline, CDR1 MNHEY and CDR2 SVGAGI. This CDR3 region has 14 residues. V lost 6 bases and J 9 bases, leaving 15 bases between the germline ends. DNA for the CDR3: TGTGCCAGCAGGGCAGGGGAAGTCGGTTCACCCCTCCACTTT. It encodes CASRAGEVGSPLHF.

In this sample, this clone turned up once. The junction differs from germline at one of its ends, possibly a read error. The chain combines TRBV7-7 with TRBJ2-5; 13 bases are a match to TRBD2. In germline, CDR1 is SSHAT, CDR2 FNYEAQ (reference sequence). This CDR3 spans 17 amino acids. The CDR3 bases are TGTGCTAGCAGCTCTTGGACTAGCGGGGGCCCCTTGGAGACCCAGTACTTC. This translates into CASSSWTSGGPLETQYF.

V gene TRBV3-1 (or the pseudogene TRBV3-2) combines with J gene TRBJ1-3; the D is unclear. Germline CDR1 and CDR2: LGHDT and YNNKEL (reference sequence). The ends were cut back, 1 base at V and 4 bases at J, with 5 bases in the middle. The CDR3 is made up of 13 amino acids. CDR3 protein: CASSQASGNTIYF. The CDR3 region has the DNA TGTGCCAGCAGCCAAGCGTCCGGAAACACCATATATTTT.

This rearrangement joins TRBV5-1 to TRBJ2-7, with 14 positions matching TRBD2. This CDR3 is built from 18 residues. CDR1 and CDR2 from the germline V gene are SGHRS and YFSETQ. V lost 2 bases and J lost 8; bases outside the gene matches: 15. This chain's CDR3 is CASSFPGTSGRPTPQQYF. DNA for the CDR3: TGCGCCAGCAGCTTTCCCGGGACTAGCGGGAGACCCACCCCGCAGCAGTACTTC. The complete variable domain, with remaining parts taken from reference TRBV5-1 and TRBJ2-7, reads KAGVTQTPRYLIKTRGQQVTLSCSPISGHRSVSWYQQTPGQGLQFLFEYFSETQRNKGNFPGRFSGRQFSNSRSEMNVSTLELGDSALYLCASSFPGTSGRPTPQQYFGPGTRLTVT.

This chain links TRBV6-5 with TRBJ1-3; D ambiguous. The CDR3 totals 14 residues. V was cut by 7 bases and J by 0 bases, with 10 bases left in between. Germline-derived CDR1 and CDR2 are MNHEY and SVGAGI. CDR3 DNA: TGTGCCAGCACTCGGACTCTCTCTGGAAACACCATATATTTT. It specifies CASTRTLSGNTIYF.

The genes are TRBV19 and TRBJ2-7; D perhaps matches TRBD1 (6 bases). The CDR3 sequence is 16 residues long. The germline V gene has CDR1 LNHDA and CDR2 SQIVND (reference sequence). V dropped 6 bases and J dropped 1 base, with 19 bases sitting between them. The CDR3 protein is CASRRGAWDKSYEQYF. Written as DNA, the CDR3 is TGTGCCAGTAGGAGAGGAGCATGGGACAAATCCTACGAGCAGTACTTC.

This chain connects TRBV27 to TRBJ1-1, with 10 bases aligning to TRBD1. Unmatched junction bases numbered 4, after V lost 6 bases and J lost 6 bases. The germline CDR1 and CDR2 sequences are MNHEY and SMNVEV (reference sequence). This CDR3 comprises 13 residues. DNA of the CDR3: TGTGCCAGCAGGTTTGGACAGGGGGCTGAAGCTTTCTTT. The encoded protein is CASRFGQGAEAFF.

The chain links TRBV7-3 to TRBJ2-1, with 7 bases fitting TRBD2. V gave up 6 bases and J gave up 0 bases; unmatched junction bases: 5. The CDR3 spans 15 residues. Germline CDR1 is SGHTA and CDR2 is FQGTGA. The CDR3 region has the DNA TGTGCCAGCAGGCCCGGGGGGAGCTCCTACAATGAGCAGTTCTTC. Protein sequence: CASRPGGSSYNEQFF.

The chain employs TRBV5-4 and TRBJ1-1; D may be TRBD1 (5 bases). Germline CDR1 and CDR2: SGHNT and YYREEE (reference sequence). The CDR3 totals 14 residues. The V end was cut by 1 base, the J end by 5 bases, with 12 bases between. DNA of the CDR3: TGTGCCAGCAGCTTGATAGCGGGGGAAACTGAAGCTTTCTTT. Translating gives CASSLIAGETEAFF.

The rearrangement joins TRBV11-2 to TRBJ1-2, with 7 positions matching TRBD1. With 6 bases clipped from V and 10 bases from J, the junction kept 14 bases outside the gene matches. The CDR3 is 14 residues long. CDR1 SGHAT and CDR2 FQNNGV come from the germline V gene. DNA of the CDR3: TGTGCCAGCAGGGCATCAGGGGACAGCGCCTTCTACACCTTC. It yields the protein CASRASGDSAFYTF.

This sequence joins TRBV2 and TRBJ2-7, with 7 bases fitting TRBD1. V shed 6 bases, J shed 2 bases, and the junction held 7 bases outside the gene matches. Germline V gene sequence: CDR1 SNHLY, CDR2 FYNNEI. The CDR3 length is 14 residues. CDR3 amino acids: CASRVDRTTYEQYF. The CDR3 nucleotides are TGTGCCAGCAGGGTGGACAGGACAACCTACGAGCAGTACTTC.

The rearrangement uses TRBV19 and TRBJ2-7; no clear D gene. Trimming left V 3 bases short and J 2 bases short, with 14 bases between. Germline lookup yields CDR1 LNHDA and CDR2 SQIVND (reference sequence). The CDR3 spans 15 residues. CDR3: CASSIVSPFPYEQYF. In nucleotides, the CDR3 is TGTGCCAGTAGTATTGTCTCCCCGTTTCCCTACGAGCAGTACTTC.

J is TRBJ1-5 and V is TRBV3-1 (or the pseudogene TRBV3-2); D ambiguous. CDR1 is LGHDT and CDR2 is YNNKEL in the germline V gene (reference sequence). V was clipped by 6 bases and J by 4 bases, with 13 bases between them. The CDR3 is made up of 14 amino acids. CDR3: CASSFGGPNQPQHF. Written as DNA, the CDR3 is TGTGCCAGCAGTTTCGGTGGGCCGAATCAGCCCCAGCATTTT.

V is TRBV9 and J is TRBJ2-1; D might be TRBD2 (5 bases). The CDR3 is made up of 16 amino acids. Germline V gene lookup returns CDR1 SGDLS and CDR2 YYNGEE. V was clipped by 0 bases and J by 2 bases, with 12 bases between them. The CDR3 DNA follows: TGTGCCAGCAGCGTAGGGTCGTCACTAGCCTACAATGAGCAGTTCTTC. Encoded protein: CASSVGSSLAYNEQFF.

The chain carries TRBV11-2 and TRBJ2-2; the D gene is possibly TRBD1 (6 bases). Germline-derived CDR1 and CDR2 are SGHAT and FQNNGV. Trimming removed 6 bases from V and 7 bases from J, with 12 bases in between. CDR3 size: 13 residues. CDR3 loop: CASRRTGFGELFF. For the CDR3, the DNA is TGTGCCAGCAGACGCACAGGGTTCGGGGAGCTGTTTTTT.

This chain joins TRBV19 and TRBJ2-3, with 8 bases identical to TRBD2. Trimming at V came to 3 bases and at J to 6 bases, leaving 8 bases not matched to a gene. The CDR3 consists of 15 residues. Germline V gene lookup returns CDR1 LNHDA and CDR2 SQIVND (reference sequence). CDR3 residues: CASSIRSGASDTQYF. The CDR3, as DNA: TGTGCCAGTAGTATCCGTAGCGGGGCGTCGGATACGCAGTATTTT.

The CDR3 DNA sequence: TGTGCCAGCAGTGTAATCTGGACAGACAGCTCCTACGAGCAGTACTTC. Translated, it gives CASSVIWTDSSYEQYF. The chain combines TRBV2 with TRBJ2-7; a weak D match, TRBD1 (6 bases). Germline V gene lookup returns CDR1 SNHLY and CDR2 FYNNEI. This CDR3 region has 16 residues. Deletions cut 4 bases from V and 0 bases from J, with 16 bases between.

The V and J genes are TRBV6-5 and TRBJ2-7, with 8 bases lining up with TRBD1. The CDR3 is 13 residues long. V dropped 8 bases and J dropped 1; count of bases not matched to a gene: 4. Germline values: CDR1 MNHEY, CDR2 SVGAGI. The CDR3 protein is CASEGDRSYEQYF. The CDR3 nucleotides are TGTGCCAGCGAGGGGGACAGGTCCTACGAGCAGTACTTC.

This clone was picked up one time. The CDR3 DNA is TGCAGCGTTGAAAAGGGAGGCACTGAAGCTTTCTTT. Translating gives CSVEKGGTEAFF. The chain is built from TRBV29-1 and TRBJ1-1, with D unclear. From germline, CDR1 is SQVTM and CDR2 ANQGSEA. This CDR3 has 12 amino acids. V was pared by 2 bases and J by 4 bases, with 8 bases between.

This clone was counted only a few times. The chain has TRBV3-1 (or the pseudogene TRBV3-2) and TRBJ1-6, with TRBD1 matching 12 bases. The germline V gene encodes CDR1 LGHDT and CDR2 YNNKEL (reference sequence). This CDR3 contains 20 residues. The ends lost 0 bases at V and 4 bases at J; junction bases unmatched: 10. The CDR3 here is CASSQDFGTGGFTYNSPLHF. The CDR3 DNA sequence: TGTGCCAGCAGCCAAGATTTCGGGACAGGGGGCTTTACTTATAATTCACCCCTCCACTTT.

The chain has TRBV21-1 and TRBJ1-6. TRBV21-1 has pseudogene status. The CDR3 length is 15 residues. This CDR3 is CASSNRGGLNSPLHF. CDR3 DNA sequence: TGTGCCAGCAGCAATAGGGGGGGACTTAATTCACCCCTCCACTTT.

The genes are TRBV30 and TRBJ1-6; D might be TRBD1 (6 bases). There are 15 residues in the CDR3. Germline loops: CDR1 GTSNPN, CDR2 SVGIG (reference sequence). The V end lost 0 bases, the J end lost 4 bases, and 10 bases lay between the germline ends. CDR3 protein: CAWSVLQGYNSPLHF. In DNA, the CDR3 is TGTGCCTGGAGTGTACTTCAGGGGTATAATTCACCCCTCCACTTT.